This entry is about one T cell receptor beta chain. No cognate antigen has been identified for it. No clone much larger than this one lies a single base away; base qualities are absent. Each collaborating institution followed its own protocols to collect whole blood in K2EDTA tubes. For TCRbeta analysis, collaborator samples were shipped as frozen whole blood, as isolated PBMCs, or as DNA extracted from either sample type. The data originate from a study of blood T cell repertoires in COVID-19 (dated by TCRdb to the early 2020s). Describing the broader study: The collaborator samples originated in the United States, Italy and Spain and spanned the acute and convalescent phases of COVID-19. The samples were drawn from the first 160 participants of the ongoing ImmuneRACE study and from 1,254 subjects provided by 6 global collaborators. Sample metadata almost always included a de-identified subject ID, COVID-19 status, age in years and sex. The material from the prospective study consisted of cDNA or gDNA derived from T cells, B-cell-depleted T cells, or PBMCs. The dataset comprised deeply sampled blood TCRbeta repertoires from subjects exposed to, actively infected with, or recovered from COVID-19. A freely available public database, intended as a resource for researchers studying the immune response to SARS-CoV-2, is where the repertoires were released. HLA class I and class II types, where available, came from metadata supplied by the sample provider rather than from assay-based typing.

TCRbeta CDR3 regions were amplified from genomic DNA by means of the immunoSEQ Assay, a bias-controlled multiplex PCR. Under the source paper's analysis protocol: The number of nucleated cells in each sample was estimated by amplification of reference gene primers within the assay. To quantify the absolute abundance of each unique TCRbeta CDR3 rearrangement, sequence reads were collapsed and filtered. Productive Simpson clonality was computed per sample as the square root of Simpson's diversity index over productive rearrangements. In TCRdb, the immuneACCESS table is reduced to in-frame sequences with V and J assigned. These tables do not hold every clone; where another copy was compared, an unresolved V gene accounts for under half, and the others remain unexplained. The DNA was the basis for D and trimming; V, J and clone size are from that table. Present in this sample are 70,000 to 85,000 clones, 70% to 90% of which were seen just once. Around 2.7% of the sample goes to the ten largest clones.

On the study overall, not on this receptor specifically: Clinical and demographic metadata were provided uncurated, with the amount varying by source and participant.

Taken from cysteine to phenylalanine, the CDR3 has 12 residues. Kept here is only the CDR3 DNA, which spans 36 bases and is read in frame from base 1. At the junction V is shortened by 7 bases and J by 1 base, with 7 bases in between. The sequence derives from a man in his 70s with active or convalescent COVID-19. The V and J genes are TRBV12-3 or TRBV12-4 and TRBJ1-1, with a tentative D gene TRBD1 over 6 matching bases. Sequences were obtained from peripheral blood. The DNA sequence reads TGTGCCAGCAAAGGGGGGAACACTGAAGCTTTCTTT. Its translation is CASKGGNTEAFF.